This T cell receptor (beta chain) was recorded in a study of blood T cell repertoires in COVID-19. At the level of the study: Samples representing acute and convalescent COVID-19 were sourced from the United States, Italy and Spain.

This CDR3 has 16 residues. Germline V gene sequence: CDR1 SGHTA, CDR2 FQGTGA. Trimming at V came to 4 bases and at J to 7 bases, leaving 7 bases not matched to a gene. Profiling relied on immunoSEQ multiplex PCR, and the TCRdb table lists in-frame clones only, not all of them. This sample has approximately 80,000 clones; almost 85% occur once, and the top ten carry under 11%. The receptor comes from a man in his fifties or sixties with acute or convalescent COVID-19. The chain joins TRBV7-3 to TRBJ2-2; 12 bases are shared with TRBD2. The source material was peripheral blood. CDR3 sequence: CASSSVTSGGGGELFF. For the CDR3, the DNA is TGTGCCAGCAGCTCCGTGACTAGCGGGGGAGGCGGGGAGCTGTTTTTT.